This paragraph reports one TCR beta chain. Its target is not known. The sample originates from a study of memory CD4+ T cells and cytomegalovirus serostatus. About the research overall: Of the healthy Belgian adults, eight or nine were CMV seropositive and 20 to 30 seronegative. General study findings and limits: CMV serostatus prediction reached median AUC about 0.96, or 0.93 with US-trained model. CD4+ memory repertoires contained about 40% of the 164 reported CMV TCRbeta sequences.

The protocol was immunoSEQ multiplex PCR, while the TCRdb copy is restricted to in-frame clones and leaves out a portion. This table holds about 56,000 clones, over 65% found once. CDR1 is SGHNT and CDR2 is YYREEE in the germline V gene (reference sequence). The trim removed 1 base at V and 5 bases at J, leaving 9 bases unmatched. CDR3 length: 17 amino acids. Single viable CD3+CD4+CD8-CD45RO+ cells were sorted as the memory CD4+ T cells. After thawing, CD4+ T cells were positively selected. Sequencing was performed on memory CD4+ T cells from blood. The origin of this receptor is an adult in good health and CMV-seropositive. This chain connects TRBV5-4 to TRBJ2-2; 9 positions agree with TRBD2. The CDR3 DNA sequence: TGTGCCAGCAGCTTGTCTAGCGGGAAAGTCAGGACCGGGGAGCTGTTTTTT. It codes for CASSLSSGKVRTGELFF.